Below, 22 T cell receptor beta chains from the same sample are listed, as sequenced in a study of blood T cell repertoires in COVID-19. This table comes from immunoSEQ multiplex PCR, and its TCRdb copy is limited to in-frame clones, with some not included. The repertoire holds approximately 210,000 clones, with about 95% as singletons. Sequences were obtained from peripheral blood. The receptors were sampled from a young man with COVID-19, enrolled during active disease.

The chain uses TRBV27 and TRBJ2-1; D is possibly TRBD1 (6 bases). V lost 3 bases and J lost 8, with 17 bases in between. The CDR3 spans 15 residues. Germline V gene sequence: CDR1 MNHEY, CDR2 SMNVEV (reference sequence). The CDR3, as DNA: TGTGCCAGCAGTTTCCCAGGGGCCGGTGGGGATGAGCAGTTCTTC. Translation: CASSFPGAGGDEQFF.

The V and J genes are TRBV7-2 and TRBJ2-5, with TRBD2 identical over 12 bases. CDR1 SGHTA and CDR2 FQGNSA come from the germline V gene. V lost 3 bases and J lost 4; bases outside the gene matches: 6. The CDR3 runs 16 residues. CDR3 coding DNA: TGTGCCAGCAGCTTCGACAGACTAGCGGGAGCAGAGACCCAGTACTTC. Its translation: CASSFDRLAGAETQYF.

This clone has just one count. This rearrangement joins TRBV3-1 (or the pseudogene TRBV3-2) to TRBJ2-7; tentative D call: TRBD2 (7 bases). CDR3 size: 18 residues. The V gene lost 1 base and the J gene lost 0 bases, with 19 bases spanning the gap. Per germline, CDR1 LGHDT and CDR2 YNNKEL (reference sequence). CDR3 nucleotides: TGTGCCAGCAGCCAAGGACTAGACGGGGGGCTACTCTCCTACGAGCAGTACTTC. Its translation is CASSQGLDGGLLSYEQYF.

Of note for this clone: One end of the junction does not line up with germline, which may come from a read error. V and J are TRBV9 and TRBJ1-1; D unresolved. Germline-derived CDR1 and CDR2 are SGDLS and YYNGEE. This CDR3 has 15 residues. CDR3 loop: CASSPWLAGGDLRTF. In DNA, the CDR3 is TGTGCCAGCAGCCCCTGGCTTGCGGGCGGTGACCTTCGGACTTTT.

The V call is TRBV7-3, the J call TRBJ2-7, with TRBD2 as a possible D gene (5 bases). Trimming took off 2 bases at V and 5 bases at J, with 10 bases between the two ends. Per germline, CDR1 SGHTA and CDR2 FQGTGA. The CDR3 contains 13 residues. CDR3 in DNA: TGTGCCAGCAGCTTAGAGGCTAGCCACGAGCAGTACTTC. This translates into CASSLEASHEQYF.

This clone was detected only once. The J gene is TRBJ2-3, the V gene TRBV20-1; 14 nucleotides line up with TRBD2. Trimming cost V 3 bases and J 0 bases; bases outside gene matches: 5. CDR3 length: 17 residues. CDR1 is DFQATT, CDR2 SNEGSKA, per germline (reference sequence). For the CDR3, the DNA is TGCAGTGCTAGTGGACTAGCGGGGGGCGGGAGCACAGATACGCAGTATTTT. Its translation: CSASGLAGGGSTDTQYF.

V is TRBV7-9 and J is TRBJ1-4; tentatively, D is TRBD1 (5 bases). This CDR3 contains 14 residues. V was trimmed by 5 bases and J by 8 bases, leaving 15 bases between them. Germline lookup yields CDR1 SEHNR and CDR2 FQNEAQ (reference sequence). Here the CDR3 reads CASSPPGMVEKLFF. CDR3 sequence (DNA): TGTGCCAGCAGCCCGCCAGGGATGGTAGAAAAACTGTTTTTT.

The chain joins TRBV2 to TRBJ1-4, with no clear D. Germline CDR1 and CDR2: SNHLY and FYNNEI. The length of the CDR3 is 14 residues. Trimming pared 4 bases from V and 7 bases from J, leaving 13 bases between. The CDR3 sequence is CASSVVDGGEKLFF. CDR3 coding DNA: TGTGCCAGCAGTGTGGTCGACGGCGGTGAAAAACTGTTTTTT. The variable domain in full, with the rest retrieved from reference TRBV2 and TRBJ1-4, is EPEVTQTPSHQVTQMGQEVILRCVPISNHLYFYWYRQILGQKVEFLVSFYNNEISEKSEIFDDQFSVERPDGSNFTLKIRSTKLEDSAMYFCASSVVDGGEKLFFGSGTQLSVL.

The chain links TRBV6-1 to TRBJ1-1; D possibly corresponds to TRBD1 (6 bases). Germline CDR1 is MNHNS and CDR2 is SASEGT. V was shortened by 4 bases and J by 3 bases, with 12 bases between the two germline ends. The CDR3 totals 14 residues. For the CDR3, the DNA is TGTGCCAGCAGTGTAGCAGGGGTGGACACTGAAGCTTTCTTT. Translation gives CASSVAGVDTEAFF.

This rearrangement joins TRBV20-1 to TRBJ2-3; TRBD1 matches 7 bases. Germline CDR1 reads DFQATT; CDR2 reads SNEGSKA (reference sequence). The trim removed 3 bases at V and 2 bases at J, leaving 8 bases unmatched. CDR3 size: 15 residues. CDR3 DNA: TGCAGTGCTAGTGTAAGACAGGGAGTCACAGATACGCAGTATTTT. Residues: CSASVRQGVTDTQYF.

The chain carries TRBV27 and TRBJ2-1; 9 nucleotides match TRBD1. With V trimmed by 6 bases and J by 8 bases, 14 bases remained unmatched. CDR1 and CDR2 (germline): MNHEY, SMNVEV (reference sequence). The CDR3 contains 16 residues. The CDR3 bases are TGTGCCAGCAGATTGGGTTTCGGACAGGGGTCGTATGAGCAGTTCTTC. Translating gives CASRLGFGQGSYEQFF.

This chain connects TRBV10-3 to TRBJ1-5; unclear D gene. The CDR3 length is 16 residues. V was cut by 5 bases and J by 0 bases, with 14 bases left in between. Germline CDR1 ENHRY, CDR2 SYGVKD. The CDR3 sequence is CAISPSGDDSNQPQHF. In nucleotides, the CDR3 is TGTGCCATCAGTCCGTCCGGAGATGATAGCAATCAGCCCCAGCATTTT.

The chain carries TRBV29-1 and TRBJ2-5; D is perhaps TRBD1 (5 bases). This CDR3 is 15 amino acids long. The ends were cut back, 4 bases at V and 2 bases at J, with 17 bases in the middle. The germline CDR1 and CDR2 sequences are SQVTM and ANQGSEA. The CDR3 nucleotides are TGCAGCGTTGCAGAGAAGGGGCTCCTTCAAGAGACCCAGTACTTC. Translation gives CSVAEKGLLQETQYF.

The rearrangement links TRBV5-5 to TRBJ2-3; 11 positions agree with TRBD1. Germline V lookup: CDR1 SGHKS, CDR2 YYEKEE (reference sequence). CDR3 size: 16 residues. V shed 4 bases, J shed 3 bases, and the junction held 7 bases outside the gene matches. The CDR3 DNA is TGTGCCAGCAGCCCCGGGACAGGGGGATTGACAGATACGCAGTATTTT. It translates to CASSPGTGGLTDTQYF.

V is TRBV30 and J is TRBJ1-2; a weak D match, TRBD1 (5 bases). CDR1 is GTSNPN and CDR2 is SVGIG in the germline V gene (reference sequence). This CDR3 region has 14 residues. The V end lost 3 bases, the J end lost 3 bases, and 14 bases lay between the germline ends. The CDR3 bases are TGTGCCTGGAGCCAACCGGGACTCTACTATGGCTACACCTTC. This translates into CAWSQPGLYYGYTF.

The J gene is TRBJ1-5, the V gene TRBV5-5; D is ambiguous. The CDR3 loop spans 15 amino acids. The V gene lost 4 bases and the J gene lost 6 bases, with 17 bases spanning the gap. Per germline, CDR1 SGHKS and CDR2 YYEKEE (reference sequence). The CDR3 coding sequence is TGTGCCAGCAGCAGGCAAGGAGGGTCGGCTCAGCCCCAGCATTTT. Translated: CASSRQGGSAQPQHF.

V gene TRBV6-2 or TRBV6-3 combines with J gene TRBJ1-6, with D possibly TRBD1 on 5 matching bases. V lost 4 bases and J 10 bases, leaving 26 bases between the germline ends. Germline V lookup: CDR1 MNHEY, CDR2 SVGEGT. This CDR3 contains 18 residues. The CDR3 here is CASSSRNAQGLLNSPLHF. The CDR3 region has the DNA TGTGCCAGCAGTTCCCGAAACGCCCAGGGACTGCTAAACTCACCCCTCCACTTT.

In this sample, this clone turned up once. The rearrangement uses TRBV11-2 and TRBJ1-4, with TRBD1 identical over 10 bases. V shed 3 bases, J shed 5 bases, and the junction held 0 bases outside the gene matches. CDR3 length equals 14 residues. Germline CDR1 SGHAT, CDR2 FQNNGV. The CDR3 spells CASSLGQGNEKLFF. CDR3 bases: TGTGCCAGCAGCTTGGGACAGGGGAATGAAAAACTGTTTTTT.

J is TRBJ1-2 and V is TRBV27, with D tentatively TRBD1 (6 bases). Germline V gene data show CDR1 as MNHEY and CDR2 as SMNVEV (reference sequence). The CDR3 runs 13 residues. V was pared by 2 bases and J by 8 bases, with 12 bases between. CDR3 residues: CASSLRGAEGYTF. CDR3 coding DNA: TGTGCCAGCAGTTTACGGGGGGCGGAGGGCTACACCTTC.

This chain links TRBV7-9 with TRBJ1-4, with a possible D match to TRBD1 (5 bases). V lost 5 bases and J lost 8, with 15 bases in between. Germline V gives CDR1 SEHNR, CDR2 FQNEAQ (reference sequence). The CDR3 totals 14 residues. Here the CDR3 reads CASSQPGGTEKLFF. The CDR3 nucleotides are TGTGCCAGCAGCCAACCCGGGGGTACCGAAAAACTGTTTTTT.

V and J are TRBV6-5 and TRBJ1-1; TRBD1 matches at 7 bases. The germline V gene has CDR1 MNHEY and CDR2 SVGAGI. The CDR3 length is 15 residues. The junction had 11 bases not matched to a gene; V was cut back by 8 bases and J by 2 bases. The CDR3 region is CASRSLGTVNTEAFF. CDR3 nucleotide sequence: TGTGCCAGCCGAAGTTTGGGGACAGTCAACACTGAAGCTTTCTTT.

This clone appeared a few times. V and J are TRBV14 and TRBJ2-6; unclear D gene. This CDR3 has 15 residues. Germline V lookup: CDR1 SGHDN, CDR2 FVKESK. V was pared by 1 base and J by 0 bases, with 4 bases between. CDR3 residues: CASSQGSSGANVLTF. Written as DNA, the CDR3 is TGTGCCAGCAGCCAAGGGAGCTCTGGGGCCAACGTCCTGACTTTC.